This TCR beta chain was observed in a study of cytomegalovirus exposure and HLA in healthy donors. The overall study: Counted in an early data release were tens of millions of unique TCRs from HLA-typed donors.

PCR primers comprised 60 Vbeta and 13 Jbeta primers. TCRdb keeps only in-frame clones here, not all; method: immunoSEQ multiplex PCR. This repertoire shows approximately 170,000 clones, 68% found once; its top ten account for 1.3% to 1.5%. V was trimmed by 7 bases and J by 5 bases, leaving 14 bases between them. Looked up from germline, CDR1 is MNHNY and CDR2 is SVGAGI (reference sequence). The CDR3 runs to 13 residues. This receptor was identified in a man between 45 and 60 years old in good health and CMV-seronegative. The chain employs TRBV6-6 and TRBJ2-5; perhaps TRBD2 as D (5 bases). The sequencing input was PBMCs. CDR3 bases: TGTGCCAGCACTATCGACCGCGGGGAGACCCAGTACTTC. This translates into CASTIDRGETQYF.